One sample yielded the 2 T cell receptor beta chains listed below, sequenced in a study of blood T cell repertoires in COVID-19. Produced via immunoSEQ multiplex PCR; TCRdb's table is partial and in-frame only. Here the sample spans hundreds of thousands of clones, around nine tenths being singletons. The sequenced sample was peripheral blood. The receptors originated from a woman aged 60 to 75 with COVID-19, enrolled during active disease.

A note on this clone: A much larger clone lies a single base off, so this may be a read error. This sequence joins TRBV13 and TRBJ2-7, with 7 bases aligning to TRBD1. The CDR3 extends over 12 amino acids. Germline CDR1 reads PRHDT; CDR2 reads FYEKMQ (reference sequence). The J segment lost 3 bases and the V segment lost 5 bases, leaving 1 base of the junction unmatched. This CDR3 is CASSRQGYEQYF. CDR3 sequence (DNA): TGTGCCAGCAGCCGACAGGGCTACGAGCAGTACTTC. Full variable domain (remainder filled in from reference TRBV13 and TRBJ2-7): AAGVIQSPRHLIKEKRETATLKCYPIPRHDTVYWYQQGPGQDPQFLISFYEKMQSDKGSIPDRFSAQQFSDYHSELNMSSLELGDSALYFCASSRQGYEQYFGPGTRLTVT.

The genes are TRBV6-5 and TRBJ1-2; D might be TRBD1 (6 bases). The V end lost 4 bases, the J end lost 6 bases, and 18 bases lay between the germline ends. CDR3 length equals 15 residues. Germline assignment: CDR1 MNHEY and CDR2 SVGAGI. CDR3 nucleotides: TGTGCCAGCAGTTTCCTCGCGGGGGCTGGAGATGGCTACACCTTC. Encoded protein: CASSFLAGAGDGYTF.